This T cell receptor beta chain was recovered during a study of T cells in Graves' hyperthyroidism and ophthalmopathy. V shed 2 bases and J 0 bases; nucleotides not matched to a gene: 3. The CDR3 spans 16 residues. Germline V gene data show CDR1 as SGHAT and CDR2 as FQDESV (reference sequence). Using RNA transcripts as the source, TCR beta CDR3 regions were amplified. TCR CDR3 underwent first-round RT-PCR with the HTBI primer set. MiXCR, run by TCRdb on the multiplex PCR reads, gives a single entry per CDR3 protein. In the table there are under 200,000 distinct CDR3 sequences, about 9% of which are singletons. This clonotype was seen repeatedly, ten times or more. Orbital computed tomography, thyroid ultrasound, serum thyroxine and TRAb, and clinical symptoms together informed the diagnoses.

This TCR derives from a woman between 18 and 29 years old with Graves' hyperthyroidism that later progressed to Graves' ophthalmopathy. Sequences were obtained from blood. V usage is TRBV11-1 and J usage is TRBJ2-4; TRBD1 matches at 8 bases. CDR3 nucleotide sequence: TGTGCCAGCAGCTTAAGGACAGGGCTAGCCAAAAACATTCAGTACTTC. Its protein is CASSLRTGLAKNIQYF.